This TCR beta chain was captured in a study of regulatory T cells in long-lasting Graves disease. The study's findings and limits: Since the sample size was small, accuracy may have been reduced.

Combining iRepertoire HTBI primers with Arm-PCR of CDR3 regions, the authors built TCR beta libraries. TCRdb reprocessed the multiplex PCR reads with MiXCR, giving one entry per CDR3 protein. The sample shows 560,000 or so distinct CDR3 sequences, about 15% of them seen only once. The CDR3 is 14 residues long. CDR1 is SGHRS and CDR2 is YFSETQ in the germline V gene. Trimming left V 0 bases short and J 5 bases short, with 11 bases between. For this clonotype: What it recognizes is unknown.

Time point of the sample: newly diagnosed GD, antithyroid drugs for less than 3 months. The authors made the TCR library using RNA they extracted from PBMCs. These data were likewise used in another study, on T cells in Graves' hyperthyroidism and ophthalmopathy. From that paper: Patients showing uncontrolled infection, other autoimmune disease, pregnancy or lactation were ineligible.

This specimen consisted of peripheral blood mononuclear cells (PBMCs), obtained at new diagnosis, from a patient treated with antithyroid drugs. This clonotype originated in a man aged 18 to 35 with Graves disease. V is TRBV5-1 and J is TRBJ1-1; perhaps TRBD1 as D (5 bases). The CDR3 region is CASSLDPGTTEAFF. The CDR3 nucleotides read TGCGCCAGCAGCTTGGACCCAGGGACGACTGAAGCTTTCTTT.